Listed below are T cell receptor beta chains from one sample, sequenced in a study of cytotoxic CD8 clonotypes in ibrutinib-treated CLL. Using immunoSEQ multiplex PCR, the repertoire was profiled, and TCRdb retains in-frame clones only, with some absent. This sample has 110,000 to 150,000 clones, with 70% to 80% found just once. The sequencing used PBMCs, collected after 24 months of ibrutinib treatment. The source of these receptors is a human donor with chronic lymphocytic leukemia. Both conserved end residues are part of each CDR3.

j_call: TRBJ1-5; v_call: TRBV10-1; cdr3_aa: CASTRTLQPQHF
j_call: TRBJ1-4; v_call: TRBV21-1; cdr3_aa: CASSKWGDGEKLFF
j_call: TRBJ2-5; v_call: TRBV27; cdr3_aa: CASRGAGETQYF
j_call: TRBJ1-5; v_call: TRBV7-3; cdr3_aa: CASSLDSNQPQHF
j_call: TRBJ2-5; v_call: TRBV30; cdr3_aa: CAWSLTGGQETQYF
j_call: TRBJ1-5; v_call: TRBV5-6; cdr3_aa: CASSLGAGGGNQPQHF
j_call: TRBJ1-5; v_call: TRBV7-9; cdr3_aa: CASSPGGAGYDQPQHF
j_call: TRBJ2-3; v_call: TRBV2; cdr3_aa: CASSGSSSDTQYF
j_call: TRBJ2-3; v_call: TRBV5-1; cdr3_aa: CASSLGIGGSTDTQYF
j_call: TRBJ2-1; v_call: TRBV30; cdr3_aa: CAGGSAEGYNEQFF
j_call: TRBJ2-3; v_call: TRBV29-1; cdr3_aa: CSVENAGGSDTQYF
j_call: TRBJ2-1; v_call: TRBV7-9; cdr3_aa: CASSPVLSLGLNEQFF
j_call: TRBJ1-2; v_call: TRBV30; cdr3_aa: CAWTAGGGYGYTF
j_call: TRBJ2-1; v_call: TRBV6-6; cdr3_aa: CASSSPGNEQFF
j_call: TRBJ2-5; v_call: TRBV27; cdr3_aa: CASSTRAYQETQYF
j_call: TRBJ2-1; v_call: TRBV4-3; cdr3_aa: CASSQKGPGLAGYNEQFF
j_call: TRBJ1-3; v_call: TRBV10-3; cdr3_aa: CAISETGNTIYF
j_call: TRBJ1-2; v_call: TRBV6-6; cdr3_aa: CASSYSGAANYGYTF
j_call: TRBJ1-4; v_call: TRBV10-3; cdr3_aa: CAISEGQGSEKLFF
j_call: TRBJ1-2; v_call: TRBV29-1; cdr3_aa: CSVEDPLGDRGPNYGYTF
j_call: TRBJ1-4; v_call: TRBV2; cdr3_aa: CASSEAGQGEEKLFF
j_call: TRBJ2-2; v_call: TRBV30; cdr3_aa: CAWSRGWLAGELFF
j_call: TRBJ2-3; v_call: TRBV25-1; cdr3_aa: CASSDGLGRGGTDTQYF
j_call: TRBJ1-6; v_call: TRBV6-5; cdr3_aa: CASRRGGQGSPLHF
j_call: TRBJ2-1; v_call: TRBV5-1; cdr3_aa: CASSFAEGDEQFF
j_call: TRBJ1-3; v_call: TRBV27; cdr3_aa: CASSRDIPGVGNTIYF
j_call: TRBJ1-2; v_call: TRBV7-9; cdr3_aa: CASRPGQGNYGYTF
j_call: TRBJ1-4; v_call: TRBV5-1; cdr3_aa: CASSLPSNEKLFF
j_call: TRBJ2-7; v_call: TRBV5-4; cdr3_aa: CASSLWTGPPDYEQYF
j_call: TRBJ2-5; v_call: TRBV7-2; cdr3_aa: CASSTNREGTQYF
j_call: TRBJ2-1; v_call: TRBV11-3; cdr3_aa: CASRGTDVSNEQFF
j_call: TRBJ1-1; v_call: TRBV18; cdr3_aa: CASSGGRMNTEAFF
j_call: TRBJ2-5; v_call: TRBV6-5; cdr3_aa: CASSYSGQFYEETQYF
j_call: TRBJ1-1; v_call: TRBV28; cdr3_aa: CASSPGQFPEAFF
j_call: TRBJ1-5; v_call: TRBV28; cdr3_aa: CASSPGTGVNNQPQHF
j_call: TRBJ2-7; v_call: TRBV6-6; cdr3_aa: CASSYSRSYEQYF
j_call: TRBJ2-5; v_call: TRBV5-6; cdr3_aa: CASSLYVGLEFLETQYF
j_call: TRBJ2-7; v_call: TRBV28; cdr3_aa: CASSFLGGDLYEQYF
j_call: TRBJ1-4; v_call: TRBV7-9; cdr3_aa: CASSRDSSREKLFF
j_call: TRBJ1-3; v_call: TRBV11-2; cdr3_aa: CASSSRNTIYF
j_call: TRBJ2-7; v_call: TRBV6-5; cdr3_aa: CASSLGQISYEQYF
j_call: TRBJ2-3; v_call: TRBV4-3; cdr3_aa: CASSQAPGAGGADTQYF
j_call: TRBJ2-5; v_call: TRBV7-2; cdr3_aa: CASSLATPPGETQYF
j_call: TRBJ1-6; v_call: TRBV7-6; cdr3_aa: CASSPGLSGGDSPLHF
j_call: TRBJ1-6; v_call: TRBV9; cdr3_aa: CASSLSDRGNSPLHF
j_call: TRBJ2-3; v_call: TRBV4-2; cdr3_aa: CASSQVASSGEVDTQYF
j_call: TRBJ1-2; v_call: TRBV7-3; cdr3_aa: CASSQDGAGGAYGYTF
j_call: TRBJ1-2; v_call: TRBV19; cdr3_aa: CASTGAVGRRGYTF
j_call: TRBJ2-2; v_call: TRBV6-1; cdr3_aa: CASSQQGVDGELFF
j_call: TRBJ2-5; v_call: TRBV7-3; cdr3_aa: CASSPRDGQETQYF